One sample yielded the 25 T cell receptor beta chains listed below, sequenced in a study of T cell responses to AZD1222 COVID-19 vaccine. Sequencing used immunoSEQ multiplex PCR; TCRdb keeps in-frame clones, though not all of them. This sample yields about 160,000 clones, of which around 90% are seen a single time; 1.5% to 2% belongs to the top ten. Source: peripheral blood, taken on day 0 of AZD1222 vaccination. The receptors shown here come from an adult in good health.

V is TRBV5-1 and J is TRBJ1-3, with D possibly matching TRBD1 (6 bases). V was clipped by 3 bases and J by 2 bases, with 15 bases between them. The CDR3 is made up of 16 amino acids. Germline loops: CDR1 SGHRS, CDR2 YFSETQ. The CDR3 spells CASSSTGISTGNTIYF. In DNA form, the CDR3 reads TGCGCCAGCAGCTCAACAGGGATTTCTACTGGAAACACCATATATTTT. Based on the CDR3 plus reference TRBV5-1 and TRBJ1-3, the full variable domain is KAGVTQTPRYLIKTRGQQVTLSCSPISGHRSVSWYQQTPGQGLQFLFEYFSETQRNKGNFPGRFSGRQFSNSRSEMNVSTLELGDSALYLCASSSTGISTGNTIYFGEGSWLTVV.

This clone appeared a single time. J is TRBJ2-2 and V is TRBV28; D gene uncertain. Germline loops: CDR1 MDHEN, CDR2 SYDVKM. Trimming cost V 3 bases and J 6 bases, with 5 bases left between them. This CDR3 has 12 residues. The CDR3 reads CASSFLPGELFF. In DNA, the CDR3 is TGTGCCAGCAGTTTCCTACCCGGGGAGCTGTTTTTT.

This rearrangement joins TRBV6-1 to TRBJ1-5; no firm D call. The ends were cut back, 2 bases at V and 3 bases at J, with 14 bases in the middle. This CDR3 region has 16 residues. CDR1 is MNHNS, CDR2 SASEGT, per germline. The CDR3: CASSEMYSEYNQPQHF. CDR3 sequence (DNA): TGTGCCAGCAGTGAAATGTACAGCGAGTACAATCAGCCCCAGCATTTT.

The rearrangement links TRBV28 to TRBJ1-5, with D possibly matching TRBD1 (6 bases). The germline gives CDR1 MDHEN, CDR2 SYDVKM. The CDR3 extends over 16 amino acids. Trimming stripped 4 bases from V and 6 bases from J, with 19 bases between. CDR3 amino acids: CASSSIDRIETQPQHF. The CDR3 bases are TGTGCCAGCAGTTCAATCGACAGGATTGAGACTCAGCCCCAGCATTTT.

A note on this clone: Other DNA sequences from this sample encode an identical CDR3 as well. This rearrangement joins TRBV10-3 to TRBJ1-3, with D possibly TRBD1 on 5 matching bases. The CDR3 loop spans 14 amino acids. Germline loops: CDR1 ENHRY, CDR2 SYGVKD. Trimming left V 2 bases short and J 0 bases short, with 5 bases between. In nucleotides, the CDR3 is TGTGCCATCAGTGAGACAGGCTCTGGAAACACCATATATTTT. Residues: CAISETGSGNTIYF.

In this sample, this clone turned up once. The chain is built from TRBV29-1 and TRBJ2-3; weak D call: TRBD1 (5 bases). The CDR3 spans 15 residues. Trimming took off 4 bases at V and 5 bases at J, with 19 bases between the two ends. In germline, CDR1 is SQVTM, CDR2 ANQGSEA. CDR3 nucleotides: TGCAGCGTTGTTGGTGGCAGGGTCACATTAGATACGCAGTATTTT. Residues: CSVVGGRVTLDTQYF.

A note on this clone: Other DNA sequences within the sample encode an identical CDR3. The V gene is TRBV9, the J gene TRBJ2-6; D possibly corresponds to TRBD2 (5 bases). Germline V lookup: CDR1 SGDLS, CDR2 YYNGEE. CDR3 size: 15 residues. V dropped 0 bases and J dropped 2 bases, with 6 bases sitting between them. Here the CDR3 reads CASSVGGTGANVLTF. The CDR3, as DNA: TGTGCCAGCAGCGTAGGAGGGACTGGGGCCAACGTCCTGACTTTC.

The rearrangement uses TRBV19 and TRBJ1-4, with D tentatively TRBD1 (5 bases). V was pared by 7 bases and J by 7 bases, with 16 bases between. CDR3 length: 14 residues. Germline CDR1 and CDR2: LNHDA and SQIVND (reference sequence). The CDR3: CASKGDQESEKLFF. For the CDR3, the DNA is TGTGCCAGTAAAGGGGATCAGGAGTCTGAAAAACTGTTTTTT.

CDR3 DNA: TGTGCCAGCAGCTTAGTATCGGGGAACACTGAAGCTTTCTTT. It encodes CASSLVSGNTEAFF. The chain couples TRBV7-9 to TRBJ1-1; D is undetermined. Looked up from germline, CDR1 is SEHNR and CDR2 is FQNEAQ (reference sequence). The CDR3 has 14 amino acids. Trimming took 1 base from V and 1 from J, leaving 7 bases between them.

In the case of this clone: Compared with germline, one end of the junction differs, possibly owing to a read error. The chain has TRBV15 and TRBJ1-1; 9 nucleotides agree with TRBD1. Germline V gene lookup returns CDR1 LNHNV and CDR2 YYDKDF (reference sequence). The CDR3 totals 12 residues. The CDR3 spells CATSRGTGDPLF. DNA for the CDR3: TGTGCCACCAGCAGAGGGACAGGGGATCCCTTATTT.

The rearrangement uses TRBV7-9 and TRBJ2-2; D tentatively reads TRBD1 or TRBD2 (5 bases each). Germline V gene lookup returns CDR1 SEHNR and CDR2 FQNEAQ (reference sequence). This CDR3 spans 15 amino acids. The V end lost 5 bases, the J end lost 5 bases, and 15 bases lay between the germline ends. The CDR3 loop is CASSARDHQTGELFF. CDR3 bases: TGTGCCAGCAGCGCTCGGGACCACCAGACCGGGGAGCTGTTTTTT.

The chain uses TRBV3-1 (or the pseudogene TRBV3-2) and TRBJ1-5; 9 positions agree with TRBD1. The germline gives CDR1 LGHDT, CDR2 YNNKEL (reference sequence). This CDR3 has 16 residues. The J segment lost 3 bases and the V segment lost 4 bases, leaving 7 bases of the junction unmatched. In DNA, the CDR3 is TGTGCCAGCAGCCGAGACACAGGGGGCGCCAATCAGCCCCAGCATTTT. Amino acid sequence: CASSRDTGGANQPQHF.

Here the CDR3 DNA reads TGCAGCGTGCGACAGGGGGACAACTCACCCCTCCACTTT. Translated: CSVRQGDNSPLHF. The chain links TRBV29-1 to TRBJ1-6, with 9 bases matching TRBD1. V was clipped by 6 bases and J by 10 bases; unmatched bases: 7. The V gene's germline CDR1 is SQVTM and CDR2 ANQGSEA. The CDR3 is 13 residues long.

The genes are TRBV5-1 and TRBJ2-1; 7 bases agree with TRBD1. J gave up 4 bases and V 5 bases, and 12 bases lay outside the gene matches. Looked up from germline, CDR1 is SGHRS and CDR2 is YFSETQ. CDR3 length: 16 amino acids. CDR3 nucleotide sequence: TGCGCCAGCAGAGAAGAACCGGGACAGTTTTACAATGAGCAGTTCTTC. Its protein is CASREEPGQFYNEQFF. The whole variable domain, remainder taken from reference TRBV5-1 and TRBJ2-1, is KAGVTQTPRYLIKTRGQQVTLSCSPISGHRSVSWYQQTPGQGLQFLFEYFSETQRNKGNFPGRFSGRQFSNSRSEMNVSTLELGDSALYLCASREEPGQFYNEQFFGPGTRLTVL.

CDR3 in amino acids: CASSSGAGLVETQYF. CDR3 nucleotide sequence: TGTGCCAGCAGTTCAGGGGCTGGTTTGGTGGAGACCCAGTACTTC. The chain links TRBV28 to TRBJ2-5; D perhaps matches TRBD1 (6 bases). CDR1 is MDHEN, CDR2 SYDVKM, per germline. The CDR3 sequence is 15 residues long. Trimming took off 4 bases at V and 5 bases at J, with 17 bases between the two ends.

The chain has TRBV4-3 and TRBJ1-3; D gene uncertain. Trimming took 0 bases from V and 2 from J, leaving 11 bases between them. Germline-derived CDR1 and CDR2 are LGHNA and YSLEER. This CDR3 has 16 residues. The CDR3 coding sequence is TGCGCCAGCAGCCAAGATCCGGGGAGCCCTGGAAACACCATATATTTT. Translation: CASSQDPGSPGNTIYF.

The CDR3 region has the DNA TGTGCCAGCAGCGTCGACACTAGCGGGGGTGTACAAGAGACCCAGTACTTC. Translating it yields CASSVDTSGGVQETQYF. The chain couples TRBV9 to TRBJ2-5; 11 bases align to TRBD2. V was pared by 2 bases and J by 2 bases, with 8 bases of the junction left unmatched. Per the germline V gene, CDR1 is SGDLS and CDR2 is YYNGEE. The length of the CDR3 is 17 residues.

The genes are TRBV5-1 and TRBJ2-7; D might be TRBD1 or TRBD2, each matching 5 bases. The CDR3 runs to 14 residues. Deletions cut 4 bases from V and 6 bases from J, with 17 bases between. In germline, CDR1 is SGHRS, CDR2 YFSETQ. CDR3 amino acids: CASSTPKSRGEQYF. CDR3 nucleotides: TGCGCCAGCAGCACACCTAAATCGAGGGGCGAGCAGTACTTC.

This chain connects TRBV5-6 to TRBJ1-5; tentative D call: TRBD1 (5 bases). CDR3 length: 12 residues. V lost 4 bases to trimming and J lost 7 bases, with 9 bases between them. CDR1 SGHDT and CDR2 YYEEEE come from the germline V gene. The chain's CDR3 is CASSMRQQPQHF. The CDR3 DNA reads TGTGCCAGCAGCATGCGACAGCAGCCCCAGCATTTT.

The chain is built from TRBV2 and TRBJ1-4; 9 bases agree with TRBD1. The V segment lost 2 bases and the J segment 0 bases; nucleotides outside the gene matches: 10. The germline V gene encodes CDR1 SNHLY and CDR2 FYNNEI. The CDR3 has 19 residues. CDR3 residues: CASSERPGTGSATNEKLFF. CDR3 in DNA: TGTGCCAGCAGTGAACGACCCGGGACAGGGTCCGCAACTAATGAAAAACTGTTTTTT.

V and J are TRBV30 and TRBJ2-4; 9 nucleotides agree with TRBD1. Trimming at V came to 1 base and at J to 8 bases, leaving 6 bases not matched to a gene. This CDR3 is 14 amino acids long. Per germline, CDR1 GTSNPN and CDR2 SVGIG (reference sequence). The CDR3 DNA sequence: TGTGCCTGGAGTGGTGGACAGGGGAGGGACATTCAGTACTTC. This codes for CAWSGGQGRDIQYF.

The chain joins TRBV28 to TRBJ1-2, with D perhaps TRBD1 (6 bases). V was shortened by 6 bases and J by 4 bases, with 18 bases between the two germline ends. Germline V gene data show CDR1 as MDHEN and CDR2 as SYDVKM. The CDR3 is 15 residues long. CDR3: CASSLGAEGVYGYTF. CDR3 nucleotide sequence: TGTGCCAGCAGCTTGGGGGCAGAGGGGGTCTATGGCTACACCTTC.

This clone was recorded once. Sequence at one end of the junction differs from germline and may be a read error. The genes are TRBV5-4 and TRBJ2-7; TRBD1 agrees at 7 bases. Germline loops: CDR1 SGHNT, CDR2 YYREEE (reference sequence). The CDR3 length is 12 residues. CDR3 loop: CASTSVTGTEDF. Here the CDR3 DNA reads TGTGCCAGCACCTCCGTCACGGGGACAGAGGACTTC.

This clone has only one observation. The genes are TRBV4-3 and TRBJ2-2; TRBD2 aligns across 7 bases. There are 17 residues in the CDR3. With 1 base clipped from V and 1 base from J, the junction kept 6 bases outside the gene matches. CDR1 and CDR2 (germline): LGHNA, YSLEER. CDR3 nucleotides: TGCGCCAGCAGCCAAGGGGTCCAGCGGGGGAACACCGGGGAGCTGTTTTTT. The encoded protein is CASSQGVQRGNTGELFF.

J is TRBJ2-7 and V is TRBV6-2 or TRBV6-3; 13 nucleotides agree with TRBD2. In germline, CDR1 is MNHEY, CDR2 SVGEGT. CDR3 size: 15 residues. J was trimmed by 4 bases and V by 5 bases; bases with no gene match: 5. CDR3 amino acids: CASSQLAGGQYEQYF. For the CDR3, the DNA is TGTGCCAGCAGTCAACTAGCGGGAGGGCAATACGAGCAGTACTTC.